This T cell receptor beta chain emerged from a study of cytomegalovirus exposure and HLA in healthy donors. The CDR3 length is 14 residues. Germline V gene lookup returns CDR1 SGDLS and CDR2 YYNGEE. With 3 bases removed from V and 6 bases from J, the gap between germline ends came to 16 bases. 13 Jbeta primers and 60 Vbeta primers were used for the PCR. The protocol was immunoSEQ multiplex PCR, while the TCRdb copy is restricted to in-frame clones and leaves out a portion. The data contain some 70,000 clones, over 70% of them singletons. The chain uses TRBV9 and TRBJ2-7, with D possibly being TRBD1 (5 bases). This TCR came from a male donor in good health and CMV-seropositive. Sequencing was carried out using PBMCs. CDR3 coding DNA: TGTGCCAGCAGCGCAGGGCAGGGATCGGGCGAGCAGTACTTC. Translating it yields CASSAGQGSGEQYF.